The 14 T cell receptor beta chains below come from one sample, sequenced in a study of T-cell reconstitution after alpha-beta-depleted transplantation in children (dated by TCRdb to 2016 to 2018). The treatment or condition label of this sample denotes: allogeneic hematopoietic cell transplantation with graft depleted of TCRalphabeta T cells and CD19 B cells. The library came from PCR. Sequencing took place on an Illumina HiSeq 2500. TCR library preparation used molecular barcoding, with unique molecular identifiers applied to normalize quantification of the TCRbeta repertoire. TCRdb reanalyzed the raw reads on its own, using fastp at Q25 for trimming and MiXCR for clone calling, and kept in-frame beta chains. Identical CDR3 protein sequences are pooled into one entry, listed with their most common genes and DNA. Counted in this sample were approximately 130,000 distinct CDR3 sequences; 9.7% of them appeared once. The ten largest clones add up to more than 20% of the sample.

Sequenced here: PBMCs, mostly from graft donor cells, sampled 180 days after TCRalphabeta/CD19-depleted stem cell transplant. Receptors originate from a girl under three years old who had a stem cell transplant for combined immunodeficiency, so the T cells may come from the graft donor.

The chain carries TRBV3-1 and TRBJ2-5; D unresolved. The germline gives CDR1 LGHDT, CDR2 YNNKEL (reference sequence). The CDR3 runs to 13 residues. V was pared by 1 base and J by 3 bases, with 6 bases between. Here the CDR3 DNA reads TGTGCCAGCAGCCAAGGAATGGAAGAGACCCAGTACTTC. Translating it yields CASSQGMEETQYF.

The chain is built from TRBV20-1 and TRBJ2-3, with 8 positions matching TRBD1. This CDR3 comprises 15 residues. V lost 2 bases to trimming and J lost 3 bases; unmatched junction nucleotides: 7. Germline lookup yields CDR1 DFQATT and CDR2 SNEGSKA (reference sequence). This chain's CDR3 is CSARSFRGRTDTQYF. The CDR3 DNA reads as TGCAGTGCTAGATCCTTCAGGGGGCGAACAGATACGCAGTATTTT.

This clonotype has a count of ten or more. The chain employs TRBV14 and TRBJ2-5, with D unresolved. Looked up from germline, CDR1 is SGHDN and CDR2 is FVKESK. V lost 2 bases, J lost 2 bases, and 15 bases lay in between. The CDR3 runs 16 residues. The CDR3 loop is CASSQIIPFFQETQYF. The CDR3 DNA is TGTGCCAGCAGCCAAATAATACCTTTTTTTCAAGAGACCCAGTACTTC. The entire variable domain, with the rest obtained from reference TRBV14 and TRBJ2-5, is as follows: EAGVTQFPSHSVIEKGQTVTLRCDPISGHDNLYWYRRVMGKEIKFLLHFVKESKQDESGMPNNRFLAERTGGTYSTLKVQPAELEDSGVYFCASSQIIPFFQETQYFGPGTRLLVL.

This clonotype occurred many times. This rearrangement joins TRBV28 to TRBJ2-6; 7 nucleotides line up with TRBD1. The CDR3 covers 18 residues. V was clipped by 3 bases and J by 0 bases; unmatched bases: 8. From germline, CDR1 is MDHEN and CDR2 SYDVKM. Here the CDR3 DNA reads TGTGCCAGCAGTTTCACTCCGGGACAGCACTCTGGGGCCAACGTCCTGACTTTC. It encodes CASSFTPGQHSGANVLTF.

The chain combines TRBV12-3 or TRBV12-4 with TRBJ1-3; D unresolved. V lost 5 bases to trimming and J lost 3 bases, with 14 bases between them. This CDR3 contains 15 residues. CDR3 nucleotide sequence: TGTGCCAGCAGTCCGGTAAAGCTCCTTGGAAACACCATATATTTT. Amino acid sequence: CASSPVKLLGNTIYF.

This clonotype was counted between two and nine times. This sequence joins TRBV25-1 and TRBJ2-2, with D maybe TRBD1 (6 bases). The V end was cut by 6 bases, the J end by 7 bases, with 15 bases between. Germline CDR1 MGHDK, CDR2 SYGVNS. The CDR3 consists of 14 residues. The CDR3 DNA reads as TGTGCCAGCAGCTCCCCAGGGGTTGTCGGGGAGCTGTTTTTT. Translation gives CASSSPGVVGELFF.

The chain has TRBV12-3 or TRBV12-4 and TRBJ2-3; no firm D call. The CDR3 runs to 11 residues. Trimming took 7 bases from V and 5 from J, leaving 7 bases between them. The CDR3 reads CASTKLDTQYF. The CDR3 DNA is TGTGCCAGCACCAAACTAGATACGCAGTATTTT.

With respect to this clonotype: One junction end disagrees with the germline gene, perhaps due to a read error. This CDR3 is CASSSPTTGLYDQYF. In DNA, the CDR3 is TGCGCCAGCAGCTCCCCTACGACAGGCCTCTACGATCAGTACTTC. The rearrangement links TRBV5-1 to TRBJ2-7; tentative D call: TRBD1 (6 bases). This CDR3 region has 15 residues. Germline assignment: CDR1 SGHRS and CDR2 YFSETQ.

This chain links TRBV7-2 with TRBJ2-3, with no clear D. V was trimmed by 0 bases and J by 2 bases, leaving 9 bases between them. This CDR3 has 15 amino acids. Germline V lookup: CDR1 SGHTA, CDR2 FQGNSA. The CDR3 loop reads CASSLAATTTDTQYF. DNA for the CDR3: TGTGCCAGCAGCTTAGCGGCGACAACCACAGATACGCAGTATTTT. The full variable domain, rest sourced from reference TRBV7-2 and TRBJ2-3, is GAGVSQSPSNKVTEKGKDVELRCDPISGHTALYWYRQSLGQGLEFLIYFQGNSAPDKSGLPSDRFSAERTGGSVSTLTIQRTQQEDSAVYLCASSLAATTTDTQYFGPGTRLTVL.

The gene calls are TRBV19 and TRBJ1-5; D not certain. This CDR3 comprises 14 residues. Trimming took off 5 bases at V and 0 bases at J, with 8 bases between the two ends. CDR1 LNHDA and CDR2 SQIVND come from the germline V gene (reference sequence). Here the CDR3 reads CASSYLYSNQPQHF. CDR3 coding DNA: TGTGCCAGTAGTTACCTGTATAGCAATCAGCCCCAGCATTTT. Full variable domain (remainder filled in from reference TRBV19 and TRBJ1-5): DGGITQSPKYLFRKEGQNVTLSCEQNLNHDAMYWYRQDPGQGLRLIYYSQIVNDFQKGDIAEGYSVSREKKESFPLTVTSAQKNPTAFYLCASSYLYSNQPQHFGDGTRLSIL.

This clonotype was observed a handful of times. The genes are TRBV7-8 and TRBJ1-6; 10 bases map to TRBD1. Germline CDR1 is SGHVS and CDR2 is FQNEAQ. There are 14 residues in the CDR3. With 3 bases clipped from V and 8 bases from J, the junction kept 1 base outside the gene matches. The CDR3 protein is CASSFGTGDSPLHF. The CDR3 bases are TGTGCCAGCAGCTTCGGGACAGGGGATTCACCCCTCCACTTT. Complete variable domain (other parts from reference TRBV7-8 and TRBJ1-6): GAGVSQSPRYKVAKRGQDVALRCDPISGHVSLFWYQQALGQGPEFLTYFQNEAQLDKSGLPSDRFFAERPEGSVSTLKIQRTQQEDSAVYLCASSFGTGDSPLHFGNGTRLTVT.

The chain has TRBV20-1 and TRBJ1-4; 10 nucleotides match TRBD1. Germline V lookup: CDR1 DFQATT, CDR2 SNEGSKA (reference sequence). The CDR3 spans 13 residues. V shed 4 bases and J 12 bases; nucleotides not matched to a gene: 8. In DNA form, the CDR3 reads TGCAGTGCTATCGGGACAGGGGACTATCAACTGTTTTTT. This translates into CSAIGTGDYQLFF.

This clonotype has just a few counts. The genes are TRBV20-1 and TRBJ2-7, with D unclear. Trimming left V 3 bases short and J 0 bases short, with 12 bases between. Germline V gene data show CDR1 as DFQATT and CDR2 as SNEGSKA (reference sequence). The CDR3 length is 14 residues. The CDR3 bases are TGCAGTGCTAGCCTTGCTGACGGCTCCTACGAGCAGTACTTC. Its translation: CSASLADGSYEQYF.

In this sample, this clonotype turned up a few times. The chain couples TRBV4-2 to TRBJ2-7, with a tentative D call TRBD1 (6 bases). The CDR3 length is 16 residues. V lost 0 bases to trimming and J lost 0 bases, with 12 bases between them. Germline CDR1 reads LGHNA; CDR2 reads YNFKEQ. CDR3 protein: CASSQDLQGSSYEQYF. The CDR3 DNA reads as TGTGCCAGCAGCCAAGATCTGCAGGGGAGCTCCTACGAGCAGTACTTC.